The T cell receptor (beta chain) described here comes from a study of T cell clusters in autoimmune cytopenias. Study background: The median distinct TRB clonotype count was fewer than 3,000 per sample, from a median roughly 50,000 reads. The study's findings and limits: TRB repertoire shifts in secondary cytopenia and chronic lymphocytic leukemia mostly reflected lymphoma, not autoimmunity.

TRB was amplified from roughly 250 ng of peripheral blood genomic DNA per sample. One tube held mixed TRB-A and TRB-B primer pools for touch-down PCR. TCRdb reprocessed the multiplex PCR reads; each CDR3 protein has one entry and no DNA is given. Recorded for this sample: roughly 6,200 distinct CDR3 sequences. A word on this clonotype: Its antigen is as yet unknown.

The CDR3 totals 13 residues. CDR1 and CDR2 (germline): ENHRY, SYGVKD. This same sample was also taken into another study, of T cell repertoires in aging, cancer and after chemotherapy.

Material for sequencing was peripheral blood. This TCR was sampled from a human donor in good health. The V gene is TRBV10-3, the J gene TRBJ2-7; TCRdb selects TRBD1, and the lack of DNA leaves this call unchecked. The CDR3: CAISEEGGVEQYF.